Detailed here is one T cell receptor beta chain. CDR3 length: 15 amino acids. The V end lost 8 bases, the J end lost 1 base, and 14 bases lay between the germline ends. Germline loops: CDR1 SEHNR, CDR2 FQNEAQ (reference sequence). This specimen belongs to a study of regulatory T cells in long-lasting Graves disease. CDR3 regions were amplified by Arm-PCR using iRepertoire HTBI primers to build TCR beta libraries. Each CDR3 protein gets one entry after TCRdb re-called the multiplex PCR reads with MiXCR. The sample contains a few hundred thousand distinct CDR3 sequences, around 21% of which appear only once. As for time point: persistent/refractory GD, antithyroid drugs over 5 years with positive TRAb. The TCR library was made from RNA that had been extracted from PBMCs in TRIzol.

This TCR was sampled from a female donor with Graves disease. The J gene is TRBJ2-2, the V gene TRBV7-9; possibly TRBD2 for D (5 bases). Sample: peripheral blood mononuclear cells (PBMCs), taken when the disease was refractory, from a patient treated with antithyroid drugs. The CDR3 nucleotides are TGTGCCAGCGCTAGCAACTACCGGAACACCGGGGAGCTGTTTTTT. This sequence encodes CASASNYRNTGELFF.